This T cell receptor beta chain was sequenced during a study of cytotoxic CD8 clonotypes in ibrutinib-treated CLL. Background on the study: In all, about a dozen patients were relapsed/refractory, approximately 15 were treatment-naive and roughly 18 were IGHV unmutated.

The CDR3 covers 12 residues. CDR1 and CDR2 (germline): MNHEY, SMNVEV (reference sequence). V shed 6 bases and J shed 1 base, with 6 bases lying between them. Genomic DNA for TCR beta libraries, 2 to 2.5 micrograms, came from cryopreserved PBMCs. Concerning this clone: Its antigen remains unidentified.

Study results and caveats: Clonality was higher at baseline than in age-matched healthy donors and tracked circulating CD8+ T-cell counts.

Deep sequencing aimed at 1 in 200,000 to 1 in 1 million T cells' resolution. The table came from immunoSEQ multiplex PCR; TCRdb's copy has only in-frame clones and leaves some out. The table has 90,000 to 100,000 clones, approximately 78% seen once. Sample: PBMCs, taken after 12 months of ibrutinib treatment. The clonotype originates from a human donor with chronic lymphocytic leukemia. The gene calls are TRBV27 and TRBJ1-1; D gene ambiguous. The CDR3 region is CASRDTNTEAFF. As DNA, the CDR3 is TGTGCCAGCAGAGACACGAACACTGAAGCTTTCTTT.